This T cell receptor (beta chain) was captured by sequencing in a study of post-analysis software for immune sequencing data. On this clonotype itself: Its antigen is unidentified.

Researchers reported that TCR beta cDNA libraries carried unique molecular identifiers. Each CDR3 protein gets one entry after TCRdb re-called the PCR reads with MiXCR. The repertoire holds about 800,000 distinct CDR3 sequences, 25% to 30% seen once, with around 0.56% in the top ten. Broader study findings: Normalized Chao1 diversity was significantly lower in multiple sclerosis patients than in controls. Compared with controls, patients had more of about 5 TRBV segments, including TRBV5-6, TRBV5-1 and TRBV20-1.

This CDR3 has 16 amino acids. Trimming at V came to 3 bases and at J to 4 bases, leaving 11 bases not matched to a gene. The TCR was taken from a girl aged 5 to 17 with multiple sclerosis. What was sequenced was blood. The V and J genes are TRBV12-3 or TRBV12-4 and TRBJ1-1; 7 nucleotides align to TRBD1. Written as DNA, the CDR3 is TGTGCCAGCAGTTTTACGGGGGGCAGGGGGTCCACTGAAGCTTTCTTT. This translates into CASSFTGGRGSTEAFF.